A selection of T cell receptor beta chains follows, all from one sample in a study of beta chain features in type 1 diabetes. Measured with immunoSEQ multiplex PCR; TCRdb has only the in-frame clones, and not every one. The repertoire holds about 180,000 clones, with about 13% as singletons. The sample consisted of central memory CD4+ T cells from blood. All receptors derive from a young woman in good health. Both conserved end residues are trimmed from each CDR3. Expanded clones get a size class; other rows say once, few or many, or leave the size out.

ASKGQGNTEAF TRBJ1-1 TRBV11-3 few
ASSSGQGGTYEQY TRBJ2-7 TRBV7-9 .
ASSYLAGSQETQY TRBJ2-5 TRBV6-5 .
ASSRDSRETQY TRBJ2-5 TRBV2 .
ASSSDRGQTEAF TRBJ1-1 TRBV5-1 many
SVDSQGMTGELF TRBJ2-2 TRBV29-1 few
AWSTGLAGDTDTQY TRBJ2-3 TRBV30 few
ASSLGTGNGYNEQF TRBJ2-1 TRBV7-2 .
ASSFDRGGYEQY TRBJ2-7 TRBV5-4 many
ASSMSGRTGELF TRBJ2-2 TRBV6-6 few
ASSLGAGTDTQY TRBJ2-3 TRBV7-9 many
ASSLGTSGGETQY TRBJ2-5 TRBV5-1 .
ASSQERVGEQF TRBJ2-1 TRBV4-3 few
ASSPVPGEGGELF TRBJ2-2 TRBV4-2 .
ASTPRASGRAPDTQY TRBJ2-3 TRBV5-1 .
ASSASSGGRETEAF TRBJ1-1 TRBV28 .
ASNMLAGKSNEQF TRBJ2-1 TRBV2 few
ASSEEFLRAGLPWGTDTQY TRBJ2-3 TRBV6-1 few
ASSGGGGSYNEQF TRBJ2-1 TRBV6-4 .
AWSVYGEKEAF TRBJ1-1 TRBV30 .
ASSLSRDRDTDTQY TRBJ2-3 TRBV7-9 .
ASSLLHNQPQH TRBJ1-5 TRBV7-2 once
ASSSSDRGKAF TRBJ1-1 TRBV7-3 .
ASSQVYDTIY TRBJ1-3 TRBV14 medium-sized